This T cell receptor beta chain was documented in a study of PD-1 blockade in classical Hodgkin lymphoma. In the study overall: Treatment was intravenous nivolumab, 3 mg/kg every 2 weeks, until progression.

Concerning this clone: What it binds is not known.

TCRdb's copy holds only in-frame clones and misses some; the assay was immunoSEQ multiplex PCR. The sample includes under 60,000 clones, roughly 73% of them seen just once. Findings of the study overall: The authors have not defined what causes the repertoire differences, possibly disease activity or prior therapy. Compared with baseline, CD4+ but not CD8+ TCR diversity had risen significantly by C4D1.

V shed 2 bases and J shed 5 bases, with 11 bases lying between them. The germline V gene has CDR1 SGHRS and CDR2 YFSETQ. This CDR3 spans 14 amino acids. All the patients suffered relapse after autologous stem cell transplantation, and brentuximab vedotin exposure differed. Best responses fell into complete response, partial response or progressive disease. This TCR was recovered from a human donor with classical Hodgkin lymphoma. The V call is TRBV5-1, the J call TRBJ2-1; a weak D match, TRBD2 (5 bases). The sample in question was peripheral blood mononuclear cells (PBMCs), obtained at baseline. The DNA of the CDR3 is TGCGCCAGCAGCTTACGGACTGCGAACAATGAGCAGTTCTTC. This encodes CASSLRTANNEQFF.